The clone carrying this T cell receptor (beta chain) was recorded a few times. Its antigen remains unidentified. In germline, CDR1 is KGHDR, CDR2 SFDVKD. The CDR3 runs to 14 residues. Trimming pared 3 bases from V and 4 bases from J, leaving 8 bases between. Tregs were sorted as CD4+CD25+CD127-/low cells. Overall study findings and caveats: Tumor-infiltrating Treg TCR alpha and beta sequences overlapped most with tumor naive CD4+ T cells, then blood naive.

TCRdb redid the calling of the 5' RACE reads with MiXCR, one entry per CDR3 protein. The sample yields 34,000 or so distinct CDR3 sequences, roughly 27% seen once. The V call is TRBV24-1, the J call TRBJ1-4; D remains unclear. This clonotype was sampled from a female donor with breast cancer. Sequenced: tumor-infiltrating Tregs sorted from the breast tumor. In nucleotides, the CDR3 is TGTGCCACCAGTGATCCGCGATATAATGAAAAACTGTTTTTT. Protein: CATSDPRYNEKLFF.